At least ten counts were recorded for the clone carrying this T cell receptor (beta chain). Its specificity is unknown. The data stem from a study of early T cells in non-severe SARS-CoV-2 infection. As for the study in general: The chains were unpaired, and the sequenced material was bulk RNA from unsorted whole blood.

Findings of the study overall: VDJdb matches were skewed toward anti-spike CD8 T cell responses.

Germline V gene sequence: CDR1 DFQATT, CDR2 SNEGSKA (reference sequence). V was pared by 6 bases and J by 0 bases, with 6 bases between. The CDR3 spans 12 residues. Individual cDNA molecules each received unique molecular identifiers attached to them. TCRdb re-called the 5' RACE reads with MiXCR, one entry per CDR3 protein. The data show 70,000 to 85,000 distinct CDR3 sequences, 5% seen once. The chain uses TRBV20-1 and TRBJ1-5; D possibly corresponds to TRBD1 (5 bases). This sequence was found in an adult who was a healthcare worker with PCR-confirmed SARS-CoV-2 infection or an uninfected control (not recorded which). Sequences were derived from whole blood, sampled at baseline. As DNA, the CDR3 is TGCAGTGCGGGGGGTAGCAATCAGCCCCAGCATTTT. It specifies CSAGGSNQPQHF.